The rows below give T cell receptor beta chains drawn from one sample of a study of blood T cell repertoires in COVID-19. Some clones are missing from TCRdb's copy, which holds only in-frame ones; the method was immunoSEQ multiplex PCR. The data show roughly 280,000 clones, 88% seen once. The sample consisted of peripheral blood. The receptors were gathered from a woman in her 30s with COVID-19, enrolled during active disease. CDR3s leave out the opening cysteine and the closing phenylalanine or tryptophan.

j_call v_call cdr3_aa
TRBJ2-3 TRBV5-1 ASSLGGGGSTDTQY
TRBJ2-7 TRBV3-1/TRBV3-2 ASSQEQGSIYEQY
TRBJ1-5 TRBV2 ASSESGRSFQPQH
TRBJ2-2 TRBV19 ASSPYGGELF
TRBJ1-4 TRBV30 AWRADYNEKLF
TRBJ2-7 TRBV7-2 ASSLVAGASGPYEQY
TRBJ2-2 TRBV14 ASSQGGNGGTGELF
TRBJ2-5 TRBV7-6 ASSLGGVPQETQY
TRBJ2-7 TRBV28 ASISPGTSGRGYEQY
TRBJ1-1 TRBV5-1 ASSRGGMRDLTEAF
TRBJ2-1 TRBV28 AIEGGGNVRNEQF
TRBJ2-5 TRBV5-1 ASSRTSGGETQY
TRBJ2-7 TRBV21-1 ASAVTSGSSPSYEQY
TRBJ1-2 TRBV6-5 ASSPDRAPIYGYT
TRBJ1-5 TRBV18 ASSAGTGAVQPQH
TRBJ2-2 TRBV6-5 ASRPPRATGELF
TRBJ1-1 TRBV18 ASSPPGQTEAF
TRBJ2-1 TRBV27 ASSLESTYNEQF
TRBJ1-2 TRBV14 ASSLDTLYGYT
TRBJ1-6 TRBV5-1 ASSILQGAAGSPLH
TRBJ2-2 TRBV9 ASSTRQGATGELF
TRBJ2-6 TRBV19 ASGLPPAGANVLT
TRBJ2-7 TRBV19 ASSAGLAGVEQY
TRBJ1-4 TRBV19 ASSSTRNEKLF
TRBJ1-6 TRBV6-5 ASKREANSPLH
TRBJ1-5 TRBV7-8 ASSSGTRYSNQPQH
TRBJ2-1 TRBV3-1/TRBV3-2 ASRLTSGSTSEQF
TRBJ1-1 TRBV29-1 SDKTGLDTEAF
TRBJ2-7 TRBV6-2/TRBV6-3 ASSYSGGRGGEQY
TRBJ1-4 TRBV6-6 ASSFGGSGEKLF
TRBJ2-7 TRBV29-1 SVTFGPYEQY
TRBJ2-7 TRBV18 ASSPPPGSDGRTMCEQY
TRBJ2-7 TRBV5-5 ASSLEGQGYEQY
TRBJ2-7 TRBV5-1 ASSLVDRVKSQY
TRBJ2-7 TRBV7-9 ASSRTGGLAGGTGE
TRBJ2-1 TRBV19 ASSILGTSGSYNEQF
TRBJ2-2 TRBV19 ASQWGLGNTGELF